This T cell receptor (beta chain) was observed in a study of cytomegalovirus exposure and HLA in healthy donors. General study findings and limits: Published work reported that the classifier diagnosed cytomegalovirus status with high specificity and sensitivity.

In germline, CDR1 is GTSNPN, CDR2 SVGIG (reference sequence). The length of the CDR3 is 11 residues. Assay: immunoSEQ multiplex PCR; the TCRdb copy retains only in-frame clones and omits some. The repertoire holds approximately 300,000 clones, with about 85% as singletons. As regards this clone: The antigen is unknown. One end of the junction is discordant with germline, which a read error may explain.

This receptor was obtained from a young woman in good health and CMV-seropositive. Sequenced sample: PBMCs. V usage is TRBV30 and J usage is TRBJ1-2; weak D call: TRBD1 (6 bases). The DNA of the CDR3 is TGTGCCTGGATACATCCGGGGGCTCTTGCCTTC. It is translated as CAWIHPGALAF.